One sample yielded the 8 T cell receptor beta chains listed below, sequenced in a study of T-cell reconstitution after alpha-beta-depleted transplantation in children. Unique molecular identifiers tagged the TCRbeta library. Using its own MiXCR run on the PCR reads, TCRdb lists one record per CDR3 protein. This sample has 900,000 or so distinct CDR3 sequences, with about 16% found just once. Specimen: PBMCs, mostly from graft donor cells, collected 360 days after TCRalphabeta/CD19-depleted stem cell transplant. The source of these receptors is a male patient younger than 18 who had a stem cell transplant for acute lymphoblastic leukemia, so the T cells may come from the graft donor.

The chain is built from TRBV2 and TRBJ2-4; TRBD1 matches 8 bases. CDR3 length equals 13 residues. V trimming: 4 bases; J trimming: 11 bases; junction bases outside the gene matches: 7. Germline V gene data show CDR1 as SNHLY and CDR2 as FYNNEI. The CDR3, as DNA: TGTGCCAGCAGTGTGGACAGGGTTTGGTTTCAGTACTTC. Translating gives CASSVDRVWFQYF. Drawing the rest from reference TRBV2 and TRBJ2-4, the complete variable domain is EPEVTQTPSHQVTQMGQEVILRCVPISNHLYFYWYRQILGQKVEFLVSFYNNEISEKSEIFDDQFSVERPDGSNFTLKIRSTKLEDSAMYFCASSVDRVWFQYFGAGTRLSVL.

In its sample, this clonotype was seen a few times. The chain has TRBV4-2 and TRBJ2-3, with 9 nucleotides matching TRBD2. CDR1 LGHNA and CDR2 YNFKEQ come from the germline V gene. The CDR3 contains 18 residues. J was trimmed by 0 bases and V by 6 bases; bases with no gene match: 13. CDR3: CASSHQAAGGISTDTQYF. The CDR3 coding sequence is TGTGCCAGCAGTCATCAAGCGGCGGGAGGGATTAGCACAGATACGCAGTATTTT.

V is TRBV4-2 and J is TRBJ2-2, with TRBD2 as a possible D gene (5 bases). V shed 1 base and J shed 1 base, with 10 bases lying between them. The CDR3 is 16 residues long. CDR1 is LGHNA, CDR2 YNFKEQ, per germline. CDR3 nucleotides: TGTGCCAGCAGCCAAGTTTACGGGGTGAACACCGGGGAGCTGTTTTTT. This translates into CASSQVYGVNTGELFF.

This clonotype appeared a few times. The chain joins TRBV7-9 to TRBJ1-3, with TRBD1 matching over 7 bases. Germline V CDR1 and CDR2: SEHNR, FQNEAQ (reference sequence). The trim removed 5 bases at V and 0 bases at J, leaving 7 bases unmatched. This CDR3 is 16 amino acids long. CDR3 sequence: CASSLEGQTSGNTIYF. Written as DNA, the CDR3 is TGTGCCAGCAGCCTAGAGGGACAGACCTCTGGAAACACCATATATTTT. The full variable domain, its missing parts supplied by reference TRBV7-9 and TRBJ1-3, is DTGVSQNPRHKITKRGQNVTFRCDPISEHNRLYWYRQTLGQGPEFLTYFQNEAQLEKSRLLSDRFSAERPKGSFSTLEIQRTEQGDSAMYLCASSLEGQTSGNTIYFGEGSWLTVV.

V gene TRBV9 combines with J gene TRBJ2-1; a possible D gene is TRBD2 (6 bases). V was trimmed by 4 bases and J by 10 bases, leaving 12 bases between them. Germline-derived CDR1 and CDR2 are SGDLS and YYNGEE. CDR3 size: 12 residues. CDR3 sequence reads: CASSTGTWEQFF. CDR3 sequence (DNA): TGTGCCAGCAGCACCGGGACTTGGGAGCAGTTCTTC.

The rearrangement joins TRBV6-1 to TRBJ2-4; D might be TRBD1 (5 bases). V lost 6 bases and J 10 bases, leaving 16 bases between the germline ends. The CDR3 extends over 13 amino acids. Germline V gene data show CDR1 as MNHNS and CDR2 as SASEGT. CDR3 protein: CASSSTLRGIQYF. CDR3 in DNA: TGTGCCAGCAGCTCCACCCTTAGGGGAATTCAGTACTTC.

V usage is TRBV19 and J usage is TRBJ1-3, with D tentatively TRBD1 (5 bases). The CDR3 runs 13 residues. Trimming took off 5 bases at V and 11 bases at J, with 16 bases between the two ends. Germline CDR1 and CDR2: LNHDA and SQIVND (reference sequence). The CDR3 DNA follows: TGTGCCAGTAGTCTGGGGACTGCCGCGGCCATATATTTT. This codes for CASSLGTAAAIYF.

The chain joins TRBV7-3 to TRBJ2-1; 9 bases are a match to TRBD2. The CDR3 is 16 amino acids. With V trimmed by 5 bases and J by 8 bases, 13 bases remained unmatched. Germline CDR1 reads SGHTA; CDR2 reads FQGTGA. CDR3 nucleotide sequence: TGTGCCAGCAGCCTAGGGGGACTAGCAGGGTTAGATGAGCAGTTCTTC. Translated, it gives CASSLGGLAGLDEQFF.